This T cell receptor beta chain was found in a study of regulatory T cells in long-lasting Graves disease. Libraries of TCR beta came from iRepertoire HTBI primers plus Arm-PCR of CDR3 regions. TCRdb re-called the multiplex PCR reads with MiXCR, one entry per CDR3 protein. The data contain 390,000 or so distinct CDR3 sequences, 12% of them singletons. CDR3 length: 16 residues. Germline trimming cut 3 bases from V and 0 bases from J; bases unmatched to any gene: 6. Looked up from germline, CDR1 is DFQATT and CDR2 is SNEGSKA (reference sequence). Time point in this sample: newly diagnosed GD, antithyroid drugs for less than 3 months. Isolated PBMC RNA provided the starting material for the TCR library. The sample was also reused in another study, on T cells in Graves' hyperthyroidism and ophthalmopathy. Per that study: Participants, patients aged 18 to 65, had newly diagnosed hyperthyroidism with a duration under 2 months.

The TCR comes from a woman aged 18-35 years with Graves disease. J is TRBJ2-1 and V is TRBV20-1, with 9 positions matching TRBD2. The material was peripheral blood mononuclear cells (PBMCs), obtained at new diagnosis, from a patient treated with antithyroid drugs. This CDR3 reads CSARNSGGPSYNEQFF. The CDR3 DNA is TGCAGTGCTAGGAATAGCGGGGGCCCCTCCTACAATGAGCAGTTCTTC.